The entry that follows covers one TCR beta chain sequence. This clone was seen a single time. Which antigen it targets is not known. No base qualities exist here, and no much larger clone lies one base off it. The record originates from a study of blood T cell repertoires in COVID-19 (dated by TCRdb to about 2020). For the wider study: The collaborator samples originated in the United States, Italy and Spain and spanned the acute and convalescent phases of COVID-19. Nearly every sample came with metadata listing a de-identified subject ID, COVID-19 status, age in years and sex. The material from the prospective study consisted of cDNA or gDNA derived from T cells, B-cell-depleted T cells, or PBMCs. A freely available public database, intended as a resource for researchers studying the immune response to SARS-CoV-2, is where the repertoires were released. Where available, HLA class I and class II types were taken from metadata supplied by the sample provider and were not determined by assay-based typing. The dataset comprised deeply sampled blood TCRbeta repertoires from subjects exposed to, actively infected with, or recovered from COVID-19. Samples came from the ongoing ImmuneRACE study (first 160 participants) plus 1,254 subjects from 6 global collaborators.

In the prospective study, participants were roughly 18 to 90 years old, resided in 25 or so geographic areas of the United States, and were enrolled through a virtual design. Cohort assignment in the prospective study relied on participant-reported clinical history from a screening survey and a study questionnaire. Recovered participants in ImmuneRACE Cohort 3 were defined by two consecutive negative NP/OP PCR tests, clearance by a healthcare professional, or resolution of symptoms. In the prospective study, mobile phlebotomists collected whole blood, serum and a nasopharyngeal or oropharyngeal swab from each participant. Over a roughly 2-month period, participants in the prospective study had the option of providing additional blood draws and questionnaires. Before DNA extraction, prospective study blood samples were shipped either frozen or at room temperature. TCRbeta CDR3 regions were amplified from genomic DNA by means of the immunoSEQ Assay, a bias-controlled multiplex PCR. In the authors' own workflow: Nucleated cell counts per sample were estimated from amplification of reference gene primers within the assay. To quantify the absolute abundance of each unique TCRbeta CDR3 rearrangement, sequence reads were collapsed and filtered. For each sample, productive Simpson clonality was calculated as the square root of Simpson's diversity index across productive rearrangements. This immuneACCESS table, as held by TCRdb, lists in-frame sequences with V and J called but not all clones. Of the missing ones, under half trace to an unresolved V gene in checked studies; the others have no known cause. Clone size and V and J calls were adopted from that table, with D and trimming inferred from the DNA. This sample lists 230,000 or so clones; less than 90% were detected once. The top ten hold just over 2.5% of the sample.

General conclusions and limits of the study: Clinical and demographic metadata were provided uncurated, with the amount varying by source and participant.

The CDR3, from cysteine to phenylalanine, totals 14 residues. The read is trimmed to its CDR3 DNA, 42 bases read in frame from base 1. Via the germline V gene, CDR1 is SGHDT and CDR2 YYEEEE. Trimming at the junction amounts to 3 bases on V and 0 bases on J, and the germline ends lie 9 bases apart. The TCR was taken from a woman aged 25 to 39 who had recovered from COVID-19. Input material: PBMCs or T cells enriched from blood (not recorded which). This receptor chain uses TRBV5-6 and TRBJ1-1, with no confidently assigned D gene. The DNA sequence is given as TGTGCCAGCAGCTCCTTCCCAGTGAACACTGAAGCTTTCTTT. It is translated as CASSSFPVNTEAFF.